The present T cell receptor beta chain was sequenced within a study of control samples from healthy donors and cancer patients. Assay: immunoSEQ multiplex PCR; the TCRdb copy retains only in-frame clones and omits some. The sample has about 95,000 clones; 88% are singletons. This CDR3 has 14 amino acids. Per the germline V gene, CDR1 is LNHNV and CDR2 is YYDKDF (reference sequence). Trimming shortened V by 0 bases and J by 1 base, and 4 bases separated the two germline ends. This chain uses TRBV15 with TRBJ1-5; D ambiguous. This sequence was found in an older woman in good health. Sequencing was carried out using blood. The CDR3 loop reads CATSREISNQPQHF. Written as DNA, the CDR3 is TGTGCCACCAGCAGAGAGATCAGCAATCAGCCCCAGCATTTT.